This T cell receptor beta chain was captured by sequencing in a study of shared clonotypes between healthy human individuals. TCRdb's copy holds only in-frame clones and misses some; the assay was immunoSEQ multiplex PCR. Among a few hundred thousand clones, roughly 97% were seen once, and the ten largest hold 0.045% to 0.07%. Unmatched junction bases numbered 3, after V lost 3 bases and J lost 2 bases. Germline CDR1 is LNHDA and CDR2 is SQIVND (reference sequence). This CDR3 is built from 16 residues. V gene TRBV19 combines with J gene TRBJ2-3, with TRBD2 matching over 12 bases. This receptor was obtained from a woman younger than 45 in good health. Material for sequencing was naive CD4+ T cells sorted from blood. Subset defined: CD45RA+ positively selected. The CDR3 nucleotides are TGTGCCAGTAGTATCGGACTAGCGGGGACCACAGATACGCAGTATTTT. Encoded protein: CASSIGLAGTTDTQYF.